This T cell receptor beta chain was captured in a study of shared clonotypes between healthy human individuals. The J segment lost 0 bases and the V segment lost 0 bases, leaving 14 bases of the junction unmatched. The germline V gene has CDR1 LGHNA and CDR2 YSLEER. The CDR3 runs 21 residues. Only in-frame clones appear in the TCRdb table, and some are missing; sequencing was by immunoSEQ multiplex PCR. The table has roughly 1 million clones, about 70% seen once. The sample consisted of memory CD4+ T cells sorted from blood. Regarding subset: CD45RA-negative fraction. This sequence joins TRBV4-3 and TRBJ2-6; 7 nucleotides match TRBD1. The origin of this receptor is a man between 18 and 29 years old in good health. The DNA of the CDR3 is TGCGCCAGCAGCCAAGATCGCATAATCGGACAGGCTCACTCTGGGGCCAACGTCCTGACTTTC. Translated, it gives CASSQDRIIGQAHSGANVLTF.